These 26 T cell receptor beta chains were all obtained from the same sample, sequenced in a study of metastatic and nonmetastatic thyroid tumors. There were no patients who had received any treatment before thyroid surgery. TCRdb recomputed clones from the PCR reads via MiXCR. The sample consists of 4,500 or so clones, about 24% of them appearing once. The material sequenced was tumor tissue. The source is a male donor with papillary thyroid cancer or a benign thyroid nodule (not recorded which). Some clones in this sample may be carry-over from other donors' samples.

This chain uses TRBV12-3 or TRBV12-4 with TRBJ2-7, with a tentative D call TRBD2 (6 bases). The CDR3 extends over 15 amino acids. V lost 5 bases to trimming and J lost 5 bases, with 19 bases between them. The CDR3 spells CASSALGTGPHEQYF. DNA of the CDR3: TGTGCCAGCAGTGCCCTAGGGACTGGCCCCCACGAGCAGTACTTC.

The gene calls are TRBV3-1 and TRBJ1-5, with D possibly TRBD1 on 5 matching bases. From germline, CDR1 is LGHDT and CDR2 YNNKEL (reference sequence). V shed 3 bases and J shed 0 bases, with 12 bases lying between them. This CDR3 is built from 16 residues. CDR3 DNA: TGTGCCAGCAGCCAGGGGAAGGGGATTAGCAATCAGCCCCAGCATTTT. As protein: CASSQGKGISNQPQHF. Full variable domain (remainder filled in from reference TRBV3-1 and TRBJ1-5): DTAVSQTPKYLVTQMGNDKSIKCEQNLGHDTMYWYKQDSKKFLKIMFSYNNKELIINETVPNRFSPKSPDKAHLNLHINSLELGDSAVYFCASSQGKGISNQPQHFGDGTRLSIL.

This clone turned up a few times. CDR3 DNA: TGTGCCAGCAAGGGAATGAATGAAAAACTGTTTTTT. It specifies CASKGMNEKLFF. This chain links TRBV6-1 with TRBJ1-4; D unclear. V dropped 7 bases and J dropped 5 bases, with 8 bases sitting between them. Germline V gene data show CDR1 as MNHNS and CDR2 as SASEGT. CDR3 size: 12 residues.

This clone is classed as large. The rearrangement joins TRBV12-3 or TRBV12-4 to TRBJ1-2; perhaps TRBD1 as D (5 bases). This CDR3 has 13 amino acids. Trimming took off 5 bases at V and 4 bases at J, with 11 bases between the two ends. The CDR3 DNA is TGTGCCAGCAGTCGGGACCTCGTCTATGGCTACACCTTC. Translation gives CASSRDLVYGYTF.

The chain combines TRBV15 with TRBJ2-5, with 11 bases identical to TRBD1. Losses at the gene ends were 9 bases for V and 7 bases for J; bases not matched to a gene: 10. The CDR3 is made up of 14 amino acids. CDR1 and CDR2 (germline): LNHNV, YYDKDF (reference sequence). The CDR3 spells CATSHGQGAATQYF. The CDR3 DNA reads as TGTGCCACTTCCCATGGACAGGGGGCAGCGACCCAGTACTTC. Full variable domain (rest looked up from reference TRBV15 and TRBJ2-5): DAMVIQNPRYQVTQFGKPVTLSCSQTLNHNVMYWYQQKSSQAPKLLFHYYDKDFNNEADTPDNFQSRRPNTSFCFLDIRSPGLGDTAMYLCATSHGQGAATQYFGPGTRLLVL.

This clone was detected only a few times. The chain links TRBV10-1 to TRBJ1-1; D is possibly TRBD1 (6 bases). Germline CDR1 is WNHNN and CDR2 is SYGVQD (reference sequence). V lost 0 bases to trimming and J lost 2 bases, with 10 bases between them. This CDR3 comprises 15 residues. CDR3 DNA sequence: TGCGCCAGCAGTGAGTCGAGGGGGAGCAACACTGAAGCTTTCTTT. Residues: CASSESRGSNTEAFF.

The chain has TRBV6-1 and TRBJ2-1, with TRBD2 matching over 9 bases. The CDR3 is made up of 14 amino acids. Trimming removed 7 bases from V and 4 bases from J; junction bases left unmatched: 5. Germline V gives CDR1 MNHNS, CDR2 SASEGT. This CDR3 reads CASTPSGNYNEQFF. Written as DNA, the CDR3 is TGTGCCAGCACCCCTAGCGGGAATTACAATGAGCAGTTCTTC.

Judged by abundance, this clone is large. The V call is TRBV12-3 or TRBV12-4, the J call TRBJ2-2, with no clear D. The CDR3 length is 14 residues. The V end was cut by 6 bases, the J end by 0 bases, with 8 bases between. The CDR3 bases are TGTGCCAGCAGACCCCCCGCGAACACCGGGGAGCTGTTTTTT. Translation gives CASRPPANTGELFF.

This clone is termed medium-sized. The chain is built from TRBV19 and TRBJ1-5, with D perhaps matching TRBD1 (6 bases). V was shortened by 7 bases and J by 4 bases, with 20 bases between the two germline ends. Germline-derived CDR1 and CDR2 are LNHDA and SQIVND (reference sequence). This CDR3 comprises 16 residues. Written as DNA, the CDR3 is TGTGCCAGTACCACCACGTGGGGGCCCACTAATCAGCCCCAGCATTTT. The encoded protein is CASTTTWGPTNQPQHF.

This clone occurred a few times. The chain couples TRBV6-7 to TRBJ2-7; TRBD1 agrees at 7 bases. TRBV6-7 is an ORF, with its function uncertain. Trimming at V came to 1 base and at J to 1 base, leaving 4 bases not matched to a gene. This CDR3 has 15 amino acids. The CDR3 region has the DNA TGTGCCAGCAGTTACTGGGACAGCGCGTCCTACGAGCAGTACTTC. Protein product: CASSYWDSASYEQYF.

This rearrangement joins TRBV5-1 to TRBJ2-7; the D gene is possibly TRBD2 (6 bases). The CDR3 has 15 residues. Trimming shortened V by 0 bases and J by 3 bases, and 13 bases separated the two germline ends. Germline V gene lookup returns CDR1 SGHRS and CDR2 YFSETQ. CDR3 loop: CASSLGIGSNYEQYF. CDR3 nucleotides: TGCGCCAGCAGCTTGGGGATCGGGAGCAACTACGAGCAGTACTTC.

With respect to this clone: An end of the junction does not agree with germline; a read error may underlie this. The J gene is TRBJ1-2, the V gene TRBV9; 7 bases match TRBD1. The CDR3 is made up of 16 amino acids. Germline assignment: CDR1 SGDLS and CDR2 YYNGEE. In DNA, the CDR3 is TGTGCCAGCAGCGCAGCTACAGGGGCTCCTAACTATTTCTACATCTTC. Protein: CASSAATGAPNYFYIF.

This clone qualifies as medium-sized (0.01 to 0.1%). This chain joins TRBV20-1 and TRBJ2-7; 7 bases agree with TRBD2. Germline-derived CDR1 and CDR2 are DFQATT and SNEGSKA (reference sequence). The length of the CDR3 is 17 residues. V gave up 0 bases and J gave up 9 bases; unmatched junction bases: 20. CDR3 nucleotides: TGCAGTGCTAGAGATCCGGTTAGCGCTAGCGGAGCCTCGGGGCAGTACTTC. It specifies CSARDPVSASGASGQYF.

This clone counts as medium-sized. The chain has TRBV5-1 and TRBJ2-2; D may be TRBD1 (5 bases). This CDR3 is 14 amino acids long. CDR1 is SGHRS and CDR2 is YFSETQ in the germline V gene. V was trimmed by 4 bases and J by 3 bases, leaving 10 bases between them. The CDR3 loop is CASSPTVYTGELFF. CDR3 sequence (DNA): TGCGCCAGCAGCCCGACAGTCTACACCGGGGAGCTGTTTTTT.

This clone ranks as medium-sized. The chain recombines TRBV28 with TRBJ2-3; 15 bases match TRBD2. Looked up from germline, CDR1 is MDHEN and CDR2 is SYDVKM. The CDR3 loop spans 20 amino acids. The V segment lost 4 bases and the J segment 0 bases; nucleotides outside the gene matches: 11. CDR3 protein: CASSYPGLAGGPISTDTQYF. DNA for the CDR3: TGTGCCAGCAGTTACCCGGGACTAGCGGGAGGACCTATTAGCACAGATACGCAGTATTTT. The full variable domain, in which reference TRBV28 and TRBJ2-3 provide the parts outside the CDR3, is DVKVTQSSRYLVKRTGEKVFLECVQDMDHENMFWYRQDPGLGLRLIYFSYDVKMKEKGDIPEGYSVSREKKERFSLILESASTNQTSMYLCASSYPGLAGGPISTDTQYFGPGTRLTVL.

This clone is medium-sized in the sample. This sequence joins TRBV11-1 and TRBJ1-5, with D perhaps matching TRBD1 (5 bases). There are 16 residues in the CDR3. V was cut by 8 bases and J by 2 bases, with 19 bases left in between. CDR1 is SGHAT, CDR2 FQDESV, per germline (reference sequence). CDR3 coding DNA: TGTGCCAGCGGGGGAGGTTCGGGCGGGGGCAATCAGCCCCAGCATTTT. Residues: CASGGGSGGGNQPQHF.

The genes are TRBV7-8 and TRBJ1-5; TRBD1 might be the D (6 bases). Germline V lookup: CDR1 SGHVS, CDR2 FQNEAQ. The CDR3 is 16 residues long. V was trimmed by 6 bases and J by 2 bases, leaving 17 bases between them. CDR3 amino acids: CASSWTVPEGNQPQHF. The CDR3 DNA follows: TGTGCCAGCAGTTGGACAGTACCAGAGGGCAATCAGCCCCAGCATTTT.

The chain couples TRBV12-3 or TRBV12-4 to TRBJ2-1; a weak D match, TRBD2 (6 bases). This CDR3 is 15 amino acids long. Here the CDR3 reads CGCSWGSGTVNEQFF. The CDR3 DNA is TGTGGGTGCAGTTGGGGTTCCGGGACTGTCAATGAGCAGTTCTTC.

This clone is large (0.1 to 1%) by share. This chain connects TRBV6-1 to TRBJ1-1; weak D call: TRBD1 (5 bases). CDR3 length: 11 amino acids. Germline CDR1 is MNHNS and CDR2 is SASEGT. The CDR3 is CATGGNTEAFF. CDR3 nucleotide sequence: TGTGCTACAGGAGGGAACACTGAAGCTTTCTTT.

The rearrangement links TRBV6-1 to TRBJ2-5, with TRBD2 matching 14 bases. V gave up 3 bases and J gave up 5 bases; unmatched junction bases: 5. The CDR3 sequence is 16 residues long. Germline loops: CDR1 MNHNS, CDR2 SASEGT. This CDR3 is CASSEGLAGVGETQYF. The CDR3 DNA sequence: TGTGCCAGCAGTGAGGGACTAGCGGGAGTTGGGGAGACCCAGTACTTC.

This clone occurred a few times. CDR3 amino acids: CSARGTVARVPPRPKNTGELFF. For the CDR3, the DNA is TGCAGTGCTAGAGGGACAGTCGCCCGCGTCCCTCCGCGGCCCAAGAACACCGGGGAGCTGTTTTTT. The chain couples TRBV20-1 to TRBJ2-2; D perhaps matches TRBD1 (6 bases). This CDR3 contains 22 residues. V dropped 1 base and J dropped 1 base, with 31 bases sitting between them. Looked up from germline, CDR1 is DFQATT and CDR2 is SNEGSKA (reference sequence).

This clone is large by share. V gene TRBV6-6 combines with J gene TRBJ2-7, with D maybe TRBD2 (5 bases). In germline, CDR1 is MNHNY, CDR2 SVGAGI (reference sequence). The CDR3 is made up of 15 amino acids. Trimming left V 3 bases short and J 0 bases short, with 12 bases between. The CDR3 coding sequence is TGTGCCAGCAGTTATAGTAGCGATAGCTCCTACGAGCAGTACTTC. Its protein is CASSYSSDSSYEQYF.

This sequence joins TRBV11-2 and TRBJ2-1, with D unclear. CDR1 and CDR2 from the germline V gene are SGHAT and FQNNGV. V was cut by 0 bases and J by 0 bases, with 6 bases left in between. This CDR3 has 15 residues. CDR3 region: CASSLDMSSYNEQFF. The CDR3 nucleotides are TGTGCCAGCAGCTTAGATATGAGCTCCTACAATGAGCAGTTCTTC.

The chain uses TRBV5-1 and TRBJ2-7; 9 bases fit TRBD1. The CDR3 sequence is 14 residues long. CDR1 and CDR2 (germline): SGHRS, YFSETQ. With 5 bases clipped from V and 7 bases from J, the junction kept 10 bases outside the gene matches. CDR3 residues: CASRFRGQGEEQYF. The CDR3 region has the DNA TGCGCCAGCAGGTTCCGGGGACAGGGCGAGGAGCAGTACTTC. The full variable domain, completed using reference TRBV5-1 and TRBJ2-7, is KAGVTQTPRYLIKTRGQQVTLSCSPISGHRSVSWYQQTPGQGLQFLFEYFSETQRNKGNFPGRFSGRQFSNSRSEMNVSTLELGDSALYLCASRFRGQGEEQYFGPGTRLTVT.

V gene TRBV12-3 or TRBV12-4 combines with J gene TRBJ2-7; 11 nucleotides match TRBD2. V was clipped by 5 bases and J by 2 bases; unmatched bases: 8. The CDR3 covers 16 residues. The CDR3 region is CASSRITSGRPYEQYF. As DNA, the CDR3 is TGTGCCAGCAGTCGTATCACTAGCGGGAGACCCTACGAGCAGTACTTC.

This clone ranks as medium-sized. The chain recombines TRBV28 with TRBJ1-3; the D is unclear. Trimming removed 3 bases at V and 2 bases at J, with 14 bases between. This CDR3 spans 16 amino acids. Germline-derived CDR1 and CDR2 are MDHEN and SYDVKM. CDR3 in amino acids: CASSFSVLSTGNTIYF. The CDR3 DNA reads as TGTGCCAGCAGTTTTTCGGTCCTTTCCACTGGAAACACCATATATTTT. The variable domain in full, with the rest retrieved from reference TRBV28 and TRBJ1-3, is DVKVTQSSRYLVKRTGEKVFLECVQDMDHENMFWYRQDPGLGLRLIYFSYDVKMKEKGDIPEGYSVSREKKERFSLILESASTNQTSMYLCASSFSVLSTGNTIYFGEGSWLTVV.